These 18 T cell receptor beta chains share one sample of origin, sequenced in a study of T cell responses to AZD1222 COVID-19 vaccine. Generated by immunoSEQ multiplex PCR, the TCRdb table keeps only in-frame clones and is missing some. The sample contains 110,000 to 150,000 clones, 90% of which appear only once. The sample here was peripheral blood, taken on day 0 of AZD1222 vaccination. Every receptor here comes from an adult in good health.

The chain links TRBV11-3 to TRBJ1-4; D remains unclear. CDR3 length: 17 amino acids. V was shortened by 1 base and J by 0 bases, with 12 bases between the two germline ends. CDR1 is SGHNT, CDR2 YENEEA, per germline. This CDR3 is CASSLVRTFATNEKLFF. CDR3 nucleotide sequence: TGTGCCAGCAGCTTAGTAAGAACGTTCGCAACTAATGAAAAACTGTTTTTT.

This chain connects TRBV18 to TRBJ1-1; D is undetermined. Trimming pared 3 bases from V and 1 base from J, leaving 6 bases between. CDR3 size: 13 residues. The germline V gene has CDR1 KGHSH and CDR2 LQKENI. The CDR3 spells CASSPLGNTEAFF. CDR3 DNA sequence: TGTGCCAGCTCACCCCTAGGGAACACTGAAGCTTTCTTT.

V usage is TRBV2 and J usage is TRBJ1-6; TRBD1 matches at 11 bases. CDR1 is SNHLY, CDR2 FYNNEI, per germline. V lost 6 bases and J lost 5; bases outside the gene matches: 3. The CDR3 is 15 amino acids. This chain's CDR3 is CASRRTGGDNSPLHF. The CDR3 DNA sequence: TGTGCCAGCAGGCGGACAGGGGGCGATAATTCACCCCTCCACTTT.

DNA of the CDR3: TGTGCCAGCAGCCCGGGACCCTTCAATGAGCAGTTCTTC. It encodes CASSPGPFNEQFF. The rearrangement joins TRBV11-3 to TRBJ2-1; D might be TRBD1 or TRBD2, each matching 5 bases. The CDR3 covers 13 residues. Germline V gene lookup returns CDR1 SGHNT and CDR2 YENEEA. V lost 5 bases to trimming and J lost 6 bases, with 11 bases between them.

The rearrangement links TRBV4-3 to TRBJ2-3; TRBD2 might be the D (5 bases). The CDR3 has 17 residues. In germline, CDR1 is LGHNA, CDR2 YSLEER. V was shortened by 4 bases and J by 0 bases, with 17 bases between the two germline ends. CDR3 loop: CASSLTSLGGSTDTQYF. For the CDR3, the DNA is TGCGCCAGCAGCCTTACCTCGCTGGGCGGGAGCACAGATACGCAGTATTTT.

This chain links TRBV5-6 with TRBJ1-1; 7 bases map to TRBD1. This CDR3 contains 13 residues. Trimming at V came to 6 bases and at J to 2 bases, leaving 4 bases not matched to a gene. The germline CDR1 and CDR2 sequences are SGHDT and YYEEEE. This chain's CDR3 is CASTTGLNTEAFF. The DNA of the CDR3 is TGTGCCAGCACGACAGGGTTAAACACTGAAGCTTTCTTT.

The chain uses TRBV9 and TRBJ2-4; TRBD2 agrees at 7 bases. CDR1 is SGDLS and CDR2 is YYNGEE in the germline V gene. The trim removed 3 bases at V and 3 bases at J, leaving 12 bases unmatched. The CDR3 loop spans 17 amino acids. CDR3 residues: CASSASGGAFGKNIQYF. CDR3 nucleotide sequence: TGTGCCAGCAGCGCTTCGGGGGGAGCGTTTGGCAAAAACATTCAGTACTTC.

The J gene is TRBJ2-1, the V gene TRBV6-4; possible D gene TRBD2, 5 bases. The CDR3 is made up of 14 amino acids. The germline V gene has CDR1 MRHNA and CDR2 SNTAGT. The V end lost 3 bases, the J end lost 10 bases, and 16 bases lay between the germline ends. DNA of the CDR3: TGTGCCAGCAGTGATACCGGGGAGATGGAAGAGCAGTTCTTC. This sequence encodes CASSDTGEMEEQFF.

The CDR3 loop is CASGGSGVETQYF. The CDR3, as DNA: TGTGCCAGCGGCGGTAGCGGGGTTGAGACCCAGTACTTC. The chain combines TRBV11-1 with TRBJ2-5; TRBD2 aligns across 8 bases. There are 13 residues in the CDR3. Germline V gene lookup returns CDR1 SGHAT and CDR2 FQDESV (reference sequence). The V gene end was trimmed by 8 bases and the J gene end by 5 bases; junction bases not matched to a gene: 7.

V usage is TRBV6-2 or TRBV6-3 and J usage is TRBJ2-1; TRBD1 matches 10 bases. V lost 0 bases, J lost 8 bases, and 10 bases stayed unmatched. CDR1 and CDR2 (germline): MNHEY, SVGEGT. The CDR3 extends over 17 amino acids. The CDR3 region is CASSYSIGQGVFDEQFF. In DNA, the CDR3 is TGTGCCAGCAGTTACTCGATTGGACAGGGGGTTTTCGATGAGCAGTTCTTC.

The chain uses TRBV3-1 (or the pseudogene TRBV3-2) and TRBJ2-7; 9 bases fit TRBD1. CDR3 length equals 15 residues. Germline assignment: CDR1 LGHDT and CDR2 YNNKEL (reference sequence). With V trimmed by 6 bases and J by 3 bases, 9 bases remained unmatched. Written as DNA, the CDR3 is TGTGCCAGCAGACCCCGGGACAGGGAAGTCTACGAGCAGTACTTC. Its translation is CASRPRDREVYEQYF.

In DNA form, the CDR3 reads TGTGCCTGGAGTGCAAGAGTCTTAGTAGATTCCTACGAGCAGTACTTC. Translation: CAWSARVLVDSYEQYF. V gene TRBV30 combines with J gene TRBJ2-7; no reliable D call. Germline V gene data show CDR1 as GTSNPN and CDR2 as SVGIG (reference sequence). CDR3 length equals 16 residues. Trimming pared 1 base from V and 1 base from J, leaving 17 bases between.

The V and J genes are TRBV7-3 and TRBJ1-1, with 7 bases that match TRBD1. Trimming removed 5 bases from V and 10 bases from J; junction bases left unmatched: 7. The CDR3 is 12 residues long. Germline loops: CDR1 SGHTA, CDR2 FQGTGA. CDR3 DNA: TGTGCCAGCAGCCCAAGAGGGGGCCGAGCTTTCTTT. It yields the protein CASSPRGGRAFF.

The chain employs TRBV24-1 and TRBJ2-7, with a possible D match to TRBD1 (6 bases). V was shortened by 2 bases and J by 2 bases, with 9 bases between the two germline ends. Germline CDR1 and CDR2: KGHDR and SFDVKD. The CDR3 covers 14 residues. CDR3 nucleotide sequence: TGTGCCACCAGTGATTGGGACAAGCCCTACGAGCAGTACTTC. This encodes CATSDWDKPYEQYF.

CDR3 region: CASSGTEAFF. As DNA, the CDR3 is TGTGCCAGTTCTGGCACTGAAGCTTTCTTT. J is TRBJ1-1 and V is TRBV11-2, with D hard to call. The CDR3 is made up of 10 amino acids. In germline, CDR1 is SGHAT, CDR2 FQNNGV. V was cut by 9 bases and J by 4 bases, with 6 bases left in between.

The chain carries TRBV5-4 and TRBJ1-1; possibly TRBD1 for D (6 bases). Germline V gene lookup returns CDR1 SGHNT and CDR2 YYREEE (reference sequence). This CDR3 has 13 amino acids. The V gene lost 2 bases and the J gene lost 4 bases, with 9 bases spanning the gap. For the CDR3, the DNA is TGTGCCAGCAGCTTACGGGGGCCCACTGAAGCTTTCTTT. It is translated as CASSLRGPTEAFF.

Many counts were recorded for this clone. The V and J genes are TRBV6-4 and TRBJ2-1; 8 positions match TRBD1. The CDR3 has 16 residues. Germline V lookup: CDR1 MRHNA, CDR2 SNTAGT. V lost 0 bases to trimming and J lost 2 bases; unmatched junction nucleotides: 3. The CDR3 sequence is CASSDSVDRAYNEQFF. As DNA, the CDR3 is TGTGCCAGCAGTGACTCGGTGGACAGGGCCTACAATGAGCAGTTCTTC.

The CDR3, as DNA: TGTGCCAGCAGCGTACGCGGCGGGGGAAACACCATATATTTT. The encoded protein is CASSVRGGGNTIYF. This chain connects TRBV9 to TRBJ1-3; D unresolved. Germline V lookup: CDR1 SGDLS, CDR2 YYNGEE. Trimming removed 1 base at V and 4 bases at J, with 9 bases between. There are 14 residues in the CDR3.